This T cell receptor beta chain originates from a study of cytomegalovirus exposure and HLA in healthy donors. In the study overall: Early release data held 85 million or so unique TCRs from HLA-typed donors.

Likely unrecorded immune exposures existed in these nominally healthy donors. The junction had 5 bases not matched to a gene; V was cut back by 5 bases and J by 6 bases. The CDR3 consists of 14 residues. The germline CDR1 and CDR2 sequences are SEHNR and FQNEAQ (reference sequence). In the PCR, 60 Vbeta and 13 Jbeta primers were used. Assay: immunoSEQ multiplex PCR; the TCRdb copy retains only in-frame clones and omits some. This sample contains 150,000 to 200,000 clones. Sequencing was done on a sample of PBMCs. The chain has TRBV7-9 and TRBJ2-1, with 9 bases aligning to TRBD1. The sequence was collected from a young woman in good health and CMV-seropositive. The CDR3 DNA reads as TGTGCCAGCAGCACCGGGACAGGGCTCAATGAGCAGTTCTTC. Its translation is CASSTGTGLNEQFF.